This TCR beta chain was identified in a study of cytomegalovirus exposure and HLA in healthy donors. Study-wide context: A preliminary data release comprised tens of millions of unique TCRs obtained from HLA-typed donors.

Study results and limitations: Most observed TCR sequences were rare, whereas some public TCRs were detected in many donors. Later analysis found that TCR beta chains associated with HLA were more clonally expanded than other, equally common chains. The study carried out a later analysis of TCR beta sequences. It associated about 15,000 of them with specific HLA alleles at a false discovery rate of 0.05.

The PCR was carried out with 60 Vbeta primers and 13 Jbeta primers. TCRdb's table, derived via immunoSEQ multiplex PCR, lists solely in-frame clones and lacks some. Here the sample spans about 130,000 clones, roughly 78% being singletons. In regard to this clone: Antigen: not known. One end of the junction does not line up with germline, which may come from a read error. The identical CDR3 is also encoded by other nucleotide sequences in the sample.

This CDR3 has 13 residues. Germline-derived CDR1 and CDR2 are MNHEY and SMNVEV (reference sequence). The rearrangement uses TRBV27 and TRBJ1-1; D may be TRBD1 (5 bases). Sequencing was carried out using PBMCs. The sequence derives from a man between 35 and 55 years old in good health and CMV-seronegative. CDR3 DNA: TGTGCCAGCAGTTTACCGGGGGGAGCTGAGGCTTTCTTT. Its translation: CASSLPGGAEAFF.